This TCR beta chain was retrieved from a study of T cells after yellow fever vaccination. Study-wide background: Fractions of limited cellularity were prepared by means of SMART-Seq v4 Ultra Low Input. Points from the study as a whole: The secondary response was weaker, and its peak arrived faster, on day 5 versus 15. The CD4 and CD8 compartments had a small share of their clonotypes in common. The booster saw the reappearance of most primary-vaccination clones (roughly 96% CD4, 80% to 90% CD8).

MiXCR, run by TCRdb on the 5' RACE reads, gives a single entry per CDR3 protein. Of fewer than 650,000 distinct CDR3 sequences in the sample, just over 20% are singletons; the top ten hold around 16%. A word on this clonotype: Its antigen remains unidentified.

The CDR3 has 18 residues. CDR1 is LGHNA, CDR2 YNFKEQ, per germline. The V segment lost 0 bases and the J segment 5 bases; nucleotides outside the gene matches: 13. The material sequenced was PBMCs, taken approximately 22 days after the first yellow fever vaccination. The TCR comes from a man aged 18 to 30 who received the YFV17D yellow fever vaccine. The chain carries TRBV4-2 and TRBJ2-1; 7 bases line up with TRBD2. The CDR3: CASSQDYWGGWENNEQFF. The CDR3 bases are TGTGCCAGCAGCCAAGATTATTGGGGGGGGTGGGAAAACAATGAGCAGTTCTTC.